This TCR beta chain was obtained from a study of Graves' ophthalmopathy and Graves' hyperthyroidism. This CDR3 comprises 13 residues. Germline CDR1 is SNHLY and CDR2 is FYNNEI. V was clipped by 8 bases and J by 2 bases, with 12 bases between them. The TCR beta CDR3 regions underwent amplification from RNA transcripts. First-round RT-PCR with HTBI primers preceded a second-round multiplex PCR. TCRdb reprocessed the multiplex PCR reads with MiXCR, giving one entry per CDR3 protein. Here the sample spans 500,000 to 600,000 distinct CDR3 sequences, 35% to 40% being singletons. Overall study results and limits: The model predicted progression of ophthalmopathy with a sensitivity of just over 70%, and its specificity was under 75%.

This clonotype was seen ten or more times. Its antigen is unknown. This receptor was obtained from an adult man with Graves' hyperthyroidism. The J gene is TRBJ2-5, the V gene TRBV2; D is ambiguous. The sequenced material came from peripheral blood or thyroid tissue (not recorded which). The CDR3 DNA is TGTGCCAGCTCTTCGGACCTACAAGAGACCCAGTACTTC. Protein product: CASSSDLQETQYF.